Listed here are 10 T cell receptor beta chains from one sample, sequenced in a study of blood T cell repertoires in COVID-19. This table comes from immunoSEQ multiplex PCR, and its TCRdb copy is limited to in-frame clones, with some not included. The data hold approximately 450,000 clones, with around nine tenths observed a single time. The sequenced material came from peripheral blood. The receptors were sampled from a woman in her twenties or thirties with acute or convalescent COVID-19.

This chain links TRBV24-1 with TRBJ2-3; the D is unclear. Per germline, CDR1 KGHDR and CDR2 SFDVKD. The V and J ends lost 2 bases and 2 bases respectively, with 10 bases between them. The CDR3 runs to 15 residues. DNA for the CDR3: TGTGCCACCAGTGATTCCGCTAGAGCCACAGATACGCAGTATTTT. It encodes CATSDSARATDTQYF.

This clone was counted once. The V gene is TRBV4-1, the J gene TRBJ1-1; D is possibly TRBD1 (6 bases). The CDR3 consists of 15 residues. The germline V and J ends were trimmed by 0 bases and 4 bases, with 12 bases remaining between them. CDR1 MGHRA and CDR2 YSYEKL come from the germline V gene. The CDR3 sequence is CASSQEHRASTEAFF. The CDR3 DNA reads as TGCGCCAGCAGCCAAGAACACAGGGCGTCCACTGAAGCTTTCTTT.

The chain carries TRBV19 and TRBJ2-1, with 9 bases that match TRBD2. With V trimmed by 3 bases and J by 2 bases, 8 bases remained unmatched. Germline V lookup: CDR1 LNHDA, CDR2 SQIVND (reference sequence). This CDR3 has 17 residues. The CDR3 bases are TGTGCCAGTAGTATTGGCGGGGGGGCAGGAACCTACAATGAGCAGTTCTTC. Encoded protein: CASSIGGGAGTYNEQFF.

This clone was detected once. CDR3 nucleotides: TGTGCCAGCAGCTACGGGGGCAAGGGGGCCGGGGATGGCTACACCTTC. Its protein is CASSYGGKGAGDGYTF. This chain joins TRBV28 and TRBJ1-2, with TRBD1 identical over 7 bases. This CDR3 spans 16 amino acids. V dropped 6 bases and J dropped 6; count of bases not matched to a gene: 16. Germline CDR1 is MDHEN and CDR2 is SYDVKM.

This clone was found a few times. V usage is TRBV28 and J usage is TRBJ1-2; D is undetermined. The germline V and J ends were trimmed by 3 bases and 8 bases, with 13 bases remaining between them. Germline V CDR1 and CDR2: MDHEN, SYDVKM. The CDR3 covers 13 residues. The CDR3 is CASSLAGLTGYTF. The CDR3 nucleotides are TGTGCCAGCAGTTTGGCAGGACTGACGGGCTACACCTTC.

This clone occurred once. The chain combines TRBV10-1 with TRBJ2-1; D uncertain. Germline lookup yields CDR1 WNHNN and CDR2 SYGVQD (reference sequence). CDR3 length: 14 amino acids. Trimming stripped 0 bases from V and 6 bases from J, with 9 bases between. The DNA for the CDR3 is TGCGCCAGCAGTGAGTCGAGTTCGAGCAATGAGCAGTTCTTC. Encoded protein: CASSESSSSNEQFF.

The CDR3 bases are TGTGCCAGCCGTCTCGGTGATAGCGGGGGGGCGTCCCGAGGCACAGATACGCAGTATTTT. Amino acid sequence: CASRLGDSGGASRGTDTQYF. The rearrangement joins TRBV7-3 to TRBJ2-3; the match to TRBD2 covers 11 bases. The CDR3 totals 20 residues. V was pared by 8 bases and J by 1 base, with 20 bases of the junction left unmatched. Germline V CDR1 and CDR2: SGHTA, FQGTGA.

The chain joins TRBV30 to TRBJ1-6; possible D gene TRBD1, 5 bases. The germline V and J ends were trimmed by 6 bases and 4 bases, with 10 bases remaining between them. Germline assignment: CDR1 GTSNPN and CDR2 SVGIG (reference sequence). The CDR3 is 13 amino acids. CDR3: CACTRGYNSPLHF. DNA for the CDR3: TGTGCCTGTACACGGGGGTATAATTCACCCCTCCACTTT.

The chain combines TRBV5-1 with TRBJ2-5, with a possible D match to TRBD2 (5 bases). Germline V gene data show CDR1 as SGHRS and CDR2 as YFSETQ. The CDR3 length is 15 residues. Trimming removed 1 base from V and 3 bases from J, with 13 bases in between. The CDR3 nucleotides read TGCGCCAGCAGCTTGACTGCCACTAGGAAAGAGACCCAGTACTTC. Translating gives CASSLTATRKETQYF.

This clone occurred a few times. The CDR3 DNA follows: TGTGCCAGCAGCTTAGCGTTTAGTGTCGACGAGCAGTACTTC. This gives the protein CASSLAFSVDEQYF. V is TRBV7-8 and J is TRBJ2-7; D ambiguous. Trimming cost V 0 bases and J 5 bases, with 11 bases left between them. Per germline, CDR1 SGHVS and CDR2 FQNEAQ. CDR3 length: 14 residues.